These 21 T cell receptor beta chains were sequenced from one sample in a study of blood T cell repertoires in COVID-19. Generated by immunoSEQ multiplex PCR, the TCRdb table keeps only in-frame clones and is missing some. This table holds over 130,000 clones, 84% found once. Sequenced sample: peripheral blood. Receptor source: a man in his thirties or forties with COVID-19, enrolled during active disease.

This clone has just one count. This chain joins TRBV9 and TRBJ2-6; maybe TRBD2 (6 bases). Trimming left V 0 bases short and J 1 base short, with 14 bases between. The germline CDR1 and CDR2 sequences are SGDLS and YYNGEE. The CDR3 loop spans 18 amino acids. As DNA, the CDR3 is TGTGCCAGCAGCGTAGATCCAGGGAGGAGGTCTGGGGCCAACGTCCTGACTTTC. It encodes CASSVDPGRRSGANVLTF.

V is TRBV7-2 and J is TRBJ2-7; 8 nucleotides match TRBD2. The CDR3 is made up of 13 amino acids. The V gene's germline CDR1 is SGHTA and CDR2 FQGNSA. V shed 2 bases, J shed 5 bases, and the junction held 2 bases outside the gene matches. This CDR3 reads CASSLWTSNEQYF. The CDR3 DNA follows: TGTGCCAGCAGCTTATGGACTAGCAACGAGCAGTACTTC.

The CDR3 DNA reads as TGTGCCAGCAGCAGACCGCCCGGGAGGCCCCTTCCCGATACGCAGTATTTT. This codes for CASSRPPGRPLPDTQYF. This chain joins TRBV21-1 and TRBJ2-3; the tabulated D call, TRBD2, remains unverified against the DNA. TRBV21-1 represents a pseudogene. The CDR3 loop spans 17 amino acids.

The rearrangement uses TRBV3-1 (or the pseudogene TRBV3-2) and TRBJ2-1; D is possibly TRBD2 (6 bases). Germline CDR1 reads LGHDT; CDR2 reads YNNKEL (reference sequence). The CDR3 length is 15 residues. The V and J ends lost 4 bases and 2 bases respectively, with 12 bases between them. The CDR3 DNA is TGTGCCAGCAGCCTGGGGACTGCCGCCTACAATGAGCAGTTCTTC. It is translated as CASSLGTAAYNEQFF.

CDR3 residues: CASRYRTQGAYGYTF. CDR3 DNA sequence: TGTGCCAGCAGGTATAGGACTCAGGGGGCGTATGGCTACACCTTC. V is TRBV28 and J is TRBJ1-2; 8 bases are shared with TRBD1. Germline CDR1 and CDR2: MDHEN and SYDVKM. This CDR3 spans 15 amino acids. Losses at the gene ends were 6 bases for V and 5 bases for J; bases not matched to a gene: 11.

V is TRBV5-3 and J is TRBJ1-6; no clear D. TRBV5-3 is an ORF; its function is uncertain. This CDR3 has 12 residues. Trimming cost V 1 base and J 9 bases, with 5 bases left between them. CDR3 nucleotides: TGTGCCAGAAGCTTGTACTCTTCACCCCTCCACTTT. As protein: CARSLYSSPLHF.

This sequence joins TRBV7-3 and TRBJ2-2; tentative D call: TRBD2 (5 bases). V was trimmed by 5 bases and J by 1 base, leaving 8 bases between them. CDR1 and CDR2 (germline): SGHTA, FQGTGA. CDR3 size: 14 residues. This CDR3 is CASSPDWNTGELFF. The CDR3 DNA follows: TGTGCCAGCAGCCCGGACTGGAACACCGGGGAGCTGTTTTTT.

This clone was recorded only once. The CDR3 DNA is TGTGCCAGCAGCTTAGATTCCGGCAGGGGCTCCTACAATGAGCAGTTCTTC. The encoded protein is CASSLDSGRGSYNEQFF. This chain links TRBV11-3 with TRBJ2-1; the D gene is possibly TRBD1 (6 bases). The germline gives CDR1 SGHNT, CDR2 YENEEA. The CDR3 length is 17 residues. Trimming pared 0 bases from V and 0 bases from J, leaving 12 bases between.

The chain combines TRBV9 with TRBJ1-1, with D unclear. The CDR3 length is 13 residues. Trimming left V 3 bases short and J 2 bases short, with 8 bases between. CDR1 is SGDLS, CDR2 YYNGEE, per germline. CDR3 protein: CASSGARNTEAFF. In DNA, the CDR3 is TGTGCCAGCAGCGGAGCCCGAAACACTGAAGCTTTCTTT.

V gene TRBV28 combines with J gene TRBJ1-4; TRBD1 is a possible D gene (5 bases). V lost 6 bases to trimming and J lost 11 bases, with 28 bases between them. Germline V gene lookup returns CDR1 MDHEN and CDR2 SYDVKM. CDR3 length: 17 residues. The CDR3 loop reads CASSLSYAWGGWVKLFF. CDR3 coding DNA: TGTGCCAGCAGCCTCAGTTACGCGTGGGGGGGTTGGGTCAAACTGTTTTTT.

This clone was counted between two and nine times. The V gene is TRBV19, the J gene TRBJ1-1, with unresolved D. With 7 bases removed from V and 7 bases from J, the gap between germline ends came to 13 bases. Germline CDR1 reads LNHDA; CDR2 reads SQIVND (reference sequence). This CDR3 comprises 12 residues. The CDR3 DNA follows: TGTGCCAGTAAAACCGGGGAGGGTGAAGCTTTCTTT. It codes for CASKTGEGEAFF.

This chain links TRBV7-9 with TRBJ1-1, with D unresolved. The ends were cut back, 1 base at V and 1 base at J, with 7 bases in the middle. CDR1 and CDR2 (germline): SEHNR, FQNEAQ (reference sequence). The CDR3 runs to 14 residues. CDR3 in DNA: TGTGCCAGCAGCTTAGGACAAAGGAACACTGAAGCTTTCTTT. Protein sequence: CASSLGQRNTEAFF.

The CDR3 loop reads CASSQEVAGGSGREQYF. The DNA of the CDR3 is TGCGCCAGCAGCCAAGAAGTAGCGGGAGGCTCGGGGCGCGAGCAGTACTTC. This chain links TRBV4-3 with TRBJ2-7; 10 bases fit TRBD2. CDR3 size: 17 residues. Trimming at V came to 0 bases and at J to 6 bases, leaving 11 bases not matched to a gene. Germline assignment: CDR1 LGHNA and CDR2 YSLEER.

This chain uses TRBV7-2 with TRBJ1-2; D is unclear. Looked up from germline, CDR1 is SGHTA and CDR2 is FQGNSA. The CDR3 covers 15 residues. Trimming took 3 bases from V and 2 from J, leaving 13 bases between them. The CDR3 nucleotides are TGTGCCAGCAGCTTCGTATTTCGGGAAAACTATGGCTACACCTTC. It codes for CASSFVFRENYGYTF.

The J gene is TRBJ1-6, the V gene TRBV12-3 or TRBV12-4, with D possibly matching TRBD1 (6 bases). CDR3 length: 11 residues. The V end was cut by 6 bases, the J end by 10 bases, with 7 bases between. Written as DNA, the CDR3 is TGTGCCAGCAGCGGACAGTCACCCCTCCACTTT. This sequence encodes CASSGQSPLHF.

This chain connects TRBV5-6 to TRBJ1-2; D not resolved. The CDR3 is 12 amino acids. V gave up 2 bases and J gave up 10 bases, with 12 bases separating them. Germline CDR1 SGHDT, CDR2 YYEEEE. CDR3 in DNA: TGTGCCAGCAGCTTAAAGAGGCGGATCTACACCTTC. Protein sequence: CASSLKRRIYTF.

V usage is TRBV7-2 and J usage is TRBJ2-2; 7 nucleotides align to TRBD1. The V segment lost 4 bases and the J segment 8 bases; nucleotides outside the gene matches: 7. This CDR3 contains 14 residues. Germline lookup yields CDR1 SGHTA and CDR2 FQGNSA. CDR3 residues: CASSSGQTYGELFF. CDR3 in DNA: TGTGCCAGCAGCTCGGGACAGACTTATGGGGAGCTGTTTTTT. The full variable domain, rest sourced from reference TRBV7-2 and TRBJ2-2, is GAGVSQSPSNKVTEKGKDVELRCDPISGHTALYWYRQSLGQGLEFLIYFQGNSAPDKSGLPSDRFSAERTGGSVSTLTIQRTQQEDSAVYLCASSSGQTYGELFFGEGSRLTVL.

This clone was recorded only once. The genes are TRBV27 and TRBJ1-2; D is undetermined. The CDR3 has 16 residues. In germline, CDR1 is MNHEY, CDR2 SMNVEV (reference sequence). V lost 3 bases and J lost 0, with 14 bases in between. The CDR3 DNA is TGTGCCAGCAGTTTGAGGCACTCAATAGCTAACTATGGCTACACCTTC. Translation: CASSLRHSIANYGYTF.

The rearrangement uses TRBV18 and TRBJ2-3; D not resolved. Germline V lookup: CDR1 KGHSH, CDR2 LQKENI. Trimming shortened V by 0 bases and J by 6 bases, and 13 bases separated the two germline ends. The CDR3 extends over 15 amino acids. The CDR3 coding sequence is TGTGCCAGCTCACCACCGAGACCCGAGGTCGATACGCAGTATTTT. Protein product: CASSPPRPEVDTQYF.

This clone came up once. The chain uses TRBV9 and TRBJ2-5; TRBD2 matches 11 bases. The CDR3 extends over 16 amino acids. Germline V lookup: CDR1 SGDLS, CDR2 YYNGEE. Trimming took 4 bases from V and 2 from J; bases not matched to a gene: 7. CDR3 DNA sequence: TGTGCCAGCAGCCCTAGGGGACTAGCGGTACAAGAGACCCAGTACTTC. Translating it yields CASSPRGLAVQETQYF.

The chain uses TRBV6-4 and TRBJ2-3; TRBD2 aligns across 9 bases. The ends lost 0 bases at V and 3 bases at J; junction bases unmatched: 4. CDR1 and CDR2 (germline): MRHNA, SNTAGT. The CDR3 totals 16 residues. CDR3 DNA sequence: TGTGCCAGCAGTGACTCCAGTAGCGGGAGTACAGATACGCAGTATTTT. Translating gives CASSDSSSGSTDTQYF.